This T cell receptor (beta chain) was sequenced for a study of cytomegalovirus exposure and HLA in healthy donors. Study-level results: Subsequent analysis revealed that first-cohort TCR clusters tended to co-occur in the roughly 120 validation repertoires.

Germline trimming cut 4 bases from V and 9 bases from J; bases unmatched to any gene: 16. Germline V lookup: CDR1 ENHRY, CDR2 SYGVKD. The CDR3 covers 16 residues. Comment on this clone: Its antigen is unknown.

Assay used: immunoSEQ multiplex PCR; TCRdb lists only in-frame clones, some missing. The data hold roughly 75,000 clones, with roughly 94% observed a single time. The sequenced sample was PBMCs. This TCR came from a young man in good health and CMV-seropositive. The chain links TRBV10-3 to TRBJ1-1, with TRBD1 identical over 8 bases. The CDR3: CAISGGISGTGKKAFF. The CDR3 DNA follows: TGTGCCATCAGTGGGGGGATATCCGGGACAGGCAAAAAAGCTTTCTTT.